The clone carrying this T cell receptor (beta chain) came up many times. The antigen is not known. cDNA specific to TCR beta was made from about 0.45 ug of total RNA, with a constant-region primer employed for priming. Each TCR beta library was derived from three nested multiplex PCR rounds that employed slightly modified ARM-PCR. The first two PCR rounds used TRBV1-TRBV30 forward primers with a C-beta reverse primer, 9 to 10 cycles each. TCRdb processed the multiplex PCR reads anew with MiXCR; each CDR3 protein has one entry. This sample has roughly 180,000 distinct CDR3 sequences; 50% to 75% occur once, and the top ten carry approximately 70%. The data stem from a study of tumor-infiltrating lymphocytes in primary liver carcinoma. Points from the study as a whole: Compared with tumor region pairs, tumor-adjacent and tumor-blood pairs overlapped less.

Germline DNA was extracted alongside blood RNA, which was obtained from unsorted whole blood. Those patients suffered from chronic HBV infection and were treatment-naive. The collection of four milliliters of peripheral blood preceded surgery. Germline CDR1 SQVTM, CDR2 ANQGSEA. Losses at the gene ends were 7 bases for V and 7 bases for J; bases not matched to a gene: 15. This CDR3 is built from 14 residues. The sequencing input was peripheral blood. The chain carries TRBV29-1 and TRBJ2-5; 7 bases are shared with TRBD1. The TCR comes from a man in his forties or fifties with primary liver carcinoma and hepatitis B virus infection. The CDR3 DNA sequence: TGCAGCGCCAGGGGACAGACAATGGGGTGGACCCAGTACTTC. It encodes CSARGQTMGWTQYF. Drawing the rest from reference TRBV29-1 and TRBJ2-5, the complete variable domain is SAVISQKPSRDICQRGTSLTIQCQVDSQVTMMFWYRQQPGQSLTLIATANQGSEATYESGFVIDKFPISRPNLTFSTLTVSNMSPEDSSIYLCSARGQTMGWTQYFGPGTRLLVL.